The T cell receptor (beta chain) described here comes from a study of T cells after yellow fever vaccination. Looking at the study overall: EM, EMRA, CM and Tscm memory subsets were sorted using CD3, CD45RA, CCR7 and CD95.

Study findings and constraints: Weaker, the secondary response peaked sooner, at day 5 versus 15. CD4 and CD8 compartments shared a small share of clonotypes.

This clonotype was counted many times. Germline V gene data show CDR1 as MNHEY and CDR2 as SVGEGT. This CDR3 has 13 residues. J gave up 5 bases and V 5 bases, and 5 bases lay outside the gene matches. Template-switching 5'RACE yielded the TCR cDNA; a universal primer site and UMIs were added in the process. TCRdb re-derived calls from the 5' RACE reads in MiXCR, one entry per CDR3 protein. The sample lists roughly 15,000 distinct CDR3 sequences; roughly 8% were seen once. The chain carries TRBV6-2 or TRBV6-3 and TRBJ2-7; 8 bases are shared with TRBD2. The source is a young man who received the YFV17D yellow fever vaccine. The sample in question was PBMCs, either bulk or a sorted T-cell subset (CD4+, CD8+, memory, or dextramer-sorted; not recorded which), obtained on the day of the yellow fever booster vaccination. The CDR3 reads CASSGTRAHEQYF. CDR3 nucleotide sequence: TGTGCCAGCAGTGGGACTAGAGCCCACGAGCAGTACTTC.